What follows is one T cell receptor (beta chain) and its context. The germline gives CDR1 MNHEY, CDR2 SVGAGI. V lost 4 bases and J lost 0, with 3 bases in between. CDR3 length equals 13 residues. Using immunoSEQ multiplex PCR, the repertoire was profiled, and TCRdb retains in-frame clones only, with some absent. The sample carries approximately 230,000 clones, around 90% recorded once. This entry comes from a study of blood T cell repertoires in COVID-19. The chain links TRBV6-5 to TRBJ1-4; D call uncertain. Sequencing was performed on peripheral blood. This clonotype was sampled from a man younger than 30 with active or convalescent COVID-19. In DNA, the CDR3 is TGTGCCAGCAGTTCCGCAACTAATGAAAAACTGTTTTTT. As protein: CASSSATNEKLFF.